This is a list of T cell receptor beta chains from one sample in a study of blood T cell repertoires in COVID-19. Measured with immunoSEQ multiplex PCR; TCRdb has only the in-frame clones, and not every one. The sample records over 200,000 clones, roughly four fifths being singletons. The sample was PBMCs or T cells enriched from blood (not recorded which). Source of these receptors: a man between 60 and 75 years old who had recovered from COVID-19. Each CDR3 is given with its conserved first and last residue. D genes are given only for firm matches. For some rows the clone size is stated as once, few or many, or as a class when expanded; others skip it.

-	TRBD1	TRBV28	TRBJ2-7	TGTGCCAGCAGTACCGGGACAGGTACCTACGAGCAGTACTTC	CASSTGTGTYEQYF
-	TRBD1	TRBV10-3	TRBJ1-5	TGTGCCATCAGTGAAAGAGGGGGCGGTCAGCCCCAGCATTTT	CAISERGGGQPQHF
-	TRBD1	TRBV19	TRBJ1-1	TGTGCCAGTAGTCAGGGGGTCGCGAACACTGAAGCTTTCTTT	CASSQGVANTEAFF
-	-	TRBV6-2/TRBV6-3	TRBJ1-2	TGTGCCAGCAGTACTTCCCAGGGTTCAGCAGGCTATGGCTACACCTTC	CASSTSQGSAGYGYTF
-	TRBD1	TRBV4-3	TRBJ2-7	TGCGCCAGCAGCCAAGGGACAGGACAAACCTACGAGCAGTACTTC	CASSQGTGQTYEQYF
few	TRBD1	TRBV18	TRBJ1-6	TGTGCCAGCTCCCTCGGGACAGGGTCCCGATTTAACCTTTTTTCCCTCCACTTT	CASSLGTGSRFNLFSLHF
-	TRBD2	TRBV19	TRBJ2-7	TGTGCCAGTAGTATAGATGGGACTAGGAGCCGTTTGGAGCAGTACTTC	CASSIDGTRSRLEQYF
-	-	TRBV6-2/TRBV6-3	TRBJ1-1	TGTGCCAGCAGTGACAGAGCGCATGAAGCTTTCTTT	CASSDRAHEAFF
-	TRBD1	TRBV11-2	TRBJ2-2	TGTGCCAGCAGCCTAACCGGGACAGGGGGGCCCGGGGAGCTGTTTTTT	CASSLTGTGGPGELFF
once	TRBD1	TRBV7-2	TRBJ1-5	TGTGCCAGCAGCGTCCGGGACAGTCTTAATAGCAATCAGCCCCAGCATTTT	CASSVRDSLNSNQPQHF
-	-	TRBV19	TRBJ1-4	TGTGCCAGTAGTCCTCTGGGCAGGGATGAAAAACTGTTTTTT	CASSPLGRDEKLFF
-	TRBD1	TRBV14	TRBJ1-2	TGTGCCAGCAGCCGCGACTCCGGGACAGCTTATGGCTACACCTTC	CASSRDSGTAYGYTF
-	-	TRBV18	TRBJ1-2	TGTGCCAGCTCACCAGGGAGACAGGATGGCTACACCTTC	CASSPGRQDGYTF
-	-	TRBV2	TRBJ2-7	TGTGCCAGCAGTTTTCTTGGGGTGGGGACTGTCGGCTACGAGCAGTACTTC	CASSFLGVGTVGYEQYF
-	-	TRBV2	TRBJ1-5	TGTGCCAGCAGTGCTTCGGGACAAAGGAGCAATCAGCCCCAGCATTTT	CASSASGQRSNQPQHF
-	-	TRBV7-6	TRBJ1-3	TGTGCCAGCAGCAGAACAGTGGGCAGCGGTGGAAACACCATATATTTT	CASSRTVGSGGNTIYF
-	-	TRBV19	TRBJ2-2	TGTGCCAGTCGCGAGGGATATGGGCAGTTTATAGTCGGGGAGCTGTTTTTT	CASREGYGQFIVGELFF